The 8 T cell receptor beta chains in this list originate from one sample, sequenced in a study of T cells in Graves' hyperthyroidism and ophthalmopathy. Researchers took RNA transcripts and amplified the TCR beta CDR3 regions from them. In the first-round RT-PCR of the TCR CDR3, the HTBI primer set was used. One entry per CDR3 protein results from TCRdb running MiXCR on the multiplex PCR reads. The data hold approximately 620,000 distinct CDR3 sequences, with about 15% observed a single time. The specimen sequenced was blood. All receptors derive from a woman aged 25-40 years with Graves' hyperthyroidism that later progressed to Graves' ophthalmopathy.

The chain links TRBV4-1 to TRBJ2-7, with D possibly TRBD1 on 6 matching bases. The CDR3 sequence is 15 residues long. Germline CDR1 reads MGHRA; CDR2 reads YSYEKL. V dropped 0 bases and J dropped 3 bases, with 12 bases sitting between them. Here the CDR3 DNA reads TGCGCCAGCAGCCAAGATGGACAGACTTTCTACGAGCAGTACTTC. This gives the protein CASSQDGQTFYEQYF.

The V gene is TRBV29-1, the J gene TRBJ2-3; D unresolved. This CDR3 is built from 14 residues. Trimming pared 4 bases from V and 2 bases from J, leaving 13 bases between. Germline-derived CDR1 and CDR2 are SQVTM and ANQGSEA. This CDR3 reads CSVARVSNTDTQYF. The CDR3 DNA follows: TGCAGCGTTGCTAGGGTGAGTAACACAGATACGCAGTATTTT.

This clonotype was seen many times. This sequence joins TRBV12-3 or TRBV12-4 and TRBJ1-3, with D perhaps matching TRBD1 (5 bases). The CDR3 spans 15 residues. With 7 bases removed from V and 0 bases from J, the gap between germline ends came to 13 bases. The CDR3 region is CASTGGETSGNTIYF. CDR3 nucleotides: TGTGCCAGCACCGGAGGGGAAACCTCTGGAAACACCATATATTTT.

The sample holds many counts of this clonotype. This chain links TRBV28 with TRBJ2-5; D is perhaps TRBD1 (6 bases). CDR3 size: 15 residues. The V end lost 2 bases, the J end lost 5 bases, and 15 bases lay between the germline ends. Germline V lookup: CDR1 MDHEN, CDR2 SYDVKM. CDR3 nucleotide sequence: TGTGCCAGCAGTTTAGTTGGGGGCGTGATGGAGACCCAGTACTTC. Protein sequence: CASSLVGGVMETQYF.

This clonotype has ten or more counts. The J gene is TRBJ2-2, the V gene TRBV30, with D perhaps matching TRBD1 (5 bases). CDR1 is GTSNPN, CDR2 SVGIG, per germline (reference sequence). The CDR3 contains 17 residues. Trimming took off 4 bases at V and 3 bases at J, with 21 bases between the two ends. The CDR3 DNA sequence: TGTGCCTGGAAAGACCCCGACAGTCCATGGGACACCGGGGAGCTGTTTTTT. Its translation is CAWKDPDSPWDTGELFF.

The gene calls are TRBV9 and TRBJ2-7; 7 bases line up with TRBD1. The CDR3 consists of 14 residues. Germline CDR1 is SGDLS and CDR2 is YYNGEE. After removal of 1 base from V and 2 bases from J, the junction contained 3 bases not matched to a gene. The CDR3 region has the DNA TGTGCCAGCAGCGTACAGGGGGAACCCTACGAGCAGTACTTC. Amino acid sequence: CASSVQGEPYEQYF.

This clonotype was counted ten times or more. CDR3 nucleotide sequence: TGCAGCGTTCTCCGGGACAGGGTGAGAGAGACCCAGTACTTC. Protein product: CSVLRDRVRETQYF. The rearrangement joins TRBV29-1 to TRBJ2-5, with 9 nucleotides matching TRBD1. The CDR3 is made up of 14 amino acids. The germline CDR1 and CDR2 sequences are SQVTM and ANQGSEA. V was pared by 5 bases and J by 4 bases, with 8 bases of the junction left unmatched.

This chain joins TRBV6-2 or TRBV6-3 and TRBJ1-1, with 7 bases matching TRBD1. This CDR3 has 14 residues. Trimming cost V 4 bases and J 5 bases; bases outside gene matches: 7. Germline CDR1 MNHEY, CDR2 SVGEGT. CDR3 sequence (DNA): TGTGCCAGCAGTTTCAGGGGGGGTAAAACTGAAGCTTTCTTT. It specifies CASSFRGGKTEAFF.